This T cell receptor beta chain was identified in a study of brain T cells in children with intractable seizures (dated by TCRdb to the early 2020s). Study-wide context: Resected brain tissue from about 50 pediatric epilepsy surgery cases was first screened for immune gene transcripts using a NanoString immunology panel. Among the approximately twelve selected surgery cases, eight also had pre-surgery blood sequenced, leaving four with brain tissue only. General findings and caveats noted by the study authors: Sequencing depth differed between pre- and post-surgery blood, so clones missing from the pre-surgery sample may reflect undersampling. The patients' HCMV serostatus was not known, and viral specificity was inferred solely from CDR3 sequence similarity.

As regards this clone: The clone's antigen remains unknown. Per-base qualities were not stored, and no clone one base away is much larger.

The time point label here, explained by the study, means: resected brain tissue, or blood drawn just prior to surgery. The surgery cases showing the highest brain T cell transcript signatures were chosen for TCR beta chain sequencing of brain tissue and, when available, of blood. Patients had been treated with at least one anti-epileptic drug before surgery. TCR-sequenced patients were children with drug-resistant epilepsy due to tuberous sclerosis complex, focal cortical dysplasia, Rasmussen encephalitis or hemimegalencephaly. Blood samples were drawn just before the epilepsy surgery. The Monarch genomic DNA purification kit was used to extract bulk genomic DNA from unsorted brain tissue and whole blood. From a lookup of the germline V gene, CDR1 and CDR2 are SGHRS and YFSETQ. V lost 0 bases and J lost 5 bases; the stretch between them is 14 bases long. Inclusive of the bounding cysteine and phenylalanine, the CDR3 is 15 residues long. Of all the DNA, just the CDR3 is kept, 45 bases in frame from base 1.

The immunoSEQ assay was used to generate TCR beta chain sequences from genomic DNA. The paper's data handling went like this. CDR3 sequences that did not begin with the conserved framework cysteine at position 104 were removed manually. To get clonality, the normalized Shannon's Diversity Index was subtracted from one, giving values from 0 (maximal diversity) to 1 (oligoclonal). Differences in the frequency of the same CDR3 between samples, such as brain versus blood, were assessed with chi-squared comparison-of-proportions tests. Public clonotypes were found through immuneACCESS searches, while the VDJdb browser was used to judge similarity to known antiviral clonotypes. Imported from immuneACCESS, the table was reduced by TCRdb to in-frame sequences with V and J called. These copies leave out some clones; in studies compared against another copy, an unresolved V gene accounts for under half, and the cause of the remainder is not known. The V and J calls and clone size come from that table; D and trimming were worked out from the DNA. For this sample the table gives tens of thousands of clones, of which around 94% were detected only once. The top ten constitute roughly 6.5% of the sample.

The rearranged chain carries TRBV5-1 and TRBJ2-5; too little of a D gene remains to name it. Specimen: peripheral blood, collected at surgery. This receptor was taken from a boy between 5 and 17 years old with focal cortical dysplasia and intractable seizures. The CDR3 region: CASSLADPRRETQYF. The nucleotide sequence is TGCGCCAGCAGCTTGGCAGATCCCCGGCGGGAGACCCAGTACTTC.